A single sample is the source of the 13 T cell receptor beta chains below, sequenced in a study of OX40 agonist ivuxolimab in advanced cancers. Produced via immunoSEQ multiplex PCR; TCRdb's table is partial and in-frame only. The sample comprises almost 65,000 clones, about 83% of which are singletons, and 0.7% rests with the top ten. Sequencing used CD4+ or CD8+ T cells sorted from blood, obtained in a trial of the OX40 agonist ivuxolimab. These receptor sequences come from an adult with an advanced solid tumor such as melanoma, head and neck, liver or kidney cancer.

This chain joins TRBV11-2 and TRBJ2-2; the match to TRBD2 covers 7 bases. The V segment lost 4 bases and the J segment 5 bases; nucleotides outside the gene matches: 13. The CDR3 spans 17 residues. Germline V gene data show CDR1 as SGHAT and CDR2 as FQNNGV. This CDR3 reads CASSSPVWAGVTGELFF. For the CDR3, the DNA is TGTGCCAGCAGCTCCCCCGTTTGGGCGGGAGTAACCGGGGAGCTGTTTTTT.

This sequence joins TRBV5-1 and TRBJ2-3; 8 bases fit TRBD2. Trimming at V came to 5 bases and at J to 0 bases, leaving 11 bases not matched to a gene. The CDR3 runs to 17 residues. Germline lookup yields CDR1 SGHRS and CDR2 YFSETQ. This CDR3 is CASSPNERTSSTDTQYF. DNA of the CDR3: TGCGCCAGCAGTCCGAACGAACGGACTAGCAGCACAGATACGCAGTATTTT.

The chain carries TRBV6-1 and TRBJ2-1, with TRBD1 as a possible D gene (5 bases). Trimming removed 11 bases at V and 7 bases at J, with 15 bases between. CDR1 MNHNS and CDR2 SASEGT come from the germline V gene. The CDR3 consists of 12 residues. Here the CDR3 DNA reads TGTGCCGCCAGGGTAGGGGTAAATGAGCAGTTCTTC. Translation: CAARVGVNEQFF.

This clone was detected only once. V is TRBV19 and J is TRBJ1-1, with 7 bases fitting TRBD1. The CDR3 has 16 residues. V was pared by 5 bases and J by 1 base, with 10 bases of the junction left unmatched. From germline, CDR1 is LNHDA and CDR2 SQIVND (reference sequence). The CDR3 loop reads CASSAGTARTNTEAFF. As DNA, the CDR3 is TGTGCCAGTAGTGCCGGGACAGCCCGAACGAACACTGAAGCTTTCTTT.

The chain couples TRBV19 to TRBJ2-5, with 7 nucleotides matching TRBD1. This CDR3 contains 15 residues. CDR1 is LNHDA, CDR2 SQIVND, per germline (reference sequence). Trimming took 5 bases from V and 4 from J; bases not matched to a gene: 10. This CDR3 reads CASSFRTGAGETQYF. Written as DNA, the CDR3 is TGTGCCAGTAGTTTCCGGACAGGAGCAGGAGAGACCCAGTACTTC.

This chain connects TRBV6-4 to TRBJ2-7; 11 bases align to TRBD1. The CDR3 loop spans 14 amino acids. V was pared by 4 bases and J by 6 bases, with 5 bases of the junction left unmatched. Germline CDR1 reads MRHNA; CDR2 reads SNTAGT. Here the CDR3 DNA reads TGTGCCAGCAGTGCCGGGACAGGGGGTACCGAGCAGTACTTC. It specifies CASSAGTGGTEQYF.

The V and J genes are TRBV4-1 and TRBJ2-2; tentatively, D is TRBD2 (6 bases). V lost 6 bases, J lost 3 bases, and 14 bases lay in between. The CDR3 covers 15 residues. The germline gives CDR1 MGHRA, CDR2 YSYEKL. Here the CDR3 reads CASRRISGDTGELFF. CDR3 nucleotides: TGCGCCAGCAGGAGAATATCGGGAGACACCGGGGAGCTGTTTTTT.

The V call is TRBV5-1, the J call TRBJ2-3, with D possibly matching TRBD2 (5 bases). This CDR3 has 14 residues. Trimming left V 2 bases short and J 2 bases short, with 9 bases between. Germline CDR1 is SGHRS and CDR2 is YFSETQ. The CDR3 nucleotides are TGCGCCAGCAGCTTAGCGGATCTCACAGATACGCAGTATTTT. Its protein is CASSLADLTDTQYF.

The chain recombines TRBV4-1 with TRBJ2-7, with D tentatively TRBD2 (5 bases). This CDR3 contains 15 residues. The V gene's germline CDR1 is MGHRA and CDR2 YSYEKL. Trimming stripped 4 bases from V and 0 bases from J, with 13 bases between. Here the CDR3 reads CASSPERGFSYEQYF. The CDR3 DNA follows: TGCGCCAGCAGCCCCGAGAGAGGGTTCTCCTACGAGCAGTACTTC.

The rearrangement links TRBV5-6 to TRBJ2-3; no clear D. CDR1 and CDR2 (germline): SGHDT, YYEEEE. V was shortened by 0 bases and J by 2 bases, with 13 bases between the two germline ends. The CDR3 is made up of 16 amino acids. The CDR3 loop reads CASSLVVEETTDTQYF. The CDR3 DNA reads as TGTGCCAGCAGCTTGGTGGTCGAGGAGACCACAGATACGCAGTATTTT.

The CDR3 DNA is TGTGCCAGCAGCTTAGCGCAAGGGTACGAGCAGTACTTC. Encoded protein: CASSLAQGYEQYF. The V call is TRBV7-2, the J call TRBJ2-7; the D is unclear. Trimming stripped 0 bases from V and 4 bases from J, with 7 bases between. Germline V gene data show CDR1 as SGHTA and CDR2 as FQGNSA. This CDR3 spans 13 amino acids.

The genes are TRBV7-2 and TRBJ2-1; tentative D call: TRBD2 (6 bases). V shed 4 bases and J shed 0 bases, with 13 bases lying between them. The CDR3 is 16 residues long. From germline, CDR1 is SGHTA and CDR2 FQGNSA. CDR3 sequence: CASSSPAGSSYNEQFF. In DNA, the CDR3 is TGTGCCAGCAGCTCCCCGGCGGGAAGCTCCTACAATGAGCAGTTCTTC.

This rearrangement joins TRBV6-1 to TRBJ1-6; D is perhaps TRBD1 (6 bases). Germline CDR1 is MNHNS and CDR2 is SASEGT. Trimming removed 4 bases from V and 10 bases from J, with 14 bases in between. The CDR3 extends over 14 amino acids. CDR3 nucleotides: TGTGCCAGCAGTGCAGTACAGGGTCAATCACCCCTCCACTTT. Translation gives CASSAVQGQSPLHF.